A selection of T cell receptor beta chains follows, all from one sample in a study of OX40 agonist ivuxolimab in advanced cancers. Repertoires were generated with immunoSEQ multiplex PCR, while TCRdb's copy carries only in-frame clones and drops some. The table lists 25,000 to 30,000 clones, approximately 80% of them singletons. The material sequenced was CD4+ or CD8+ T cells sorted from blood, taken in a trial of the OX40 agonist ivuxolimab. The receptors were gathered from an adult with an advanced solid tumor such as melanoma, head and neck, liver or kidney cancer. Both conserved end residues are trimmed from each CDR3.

ASSYDGGKTQY | TRBJ2-5 | TRBV6-5
ASSNRDRPYEQY | TRBJ2-7 | TRBV5-4
ASIKTGGEQETQY | TRBJ2-5 | TRBV7-6
ASRREGENTEAF | TRBJ1-1 | TRBV2
ASSLGWGTEAF | TRBJ1-1 | TRBV5-5
ASSQVQVDYGYT | TRBJ1-2 | TRBV4-1
ASSYSSTISEQY | TRBJ2-7 | TRBV6-5
ASSYNGQLHEAF | TRBJ1-1 | TRBV6-4
ASSWDDRGINQPQH | TRBJ1-5 | TRBV2
SVELGSHFYEQY | TRBJ2-7 | TRBV29-1
ASSLGGGWQGDQPQH | TRBJ1-5 | TRBV27
ASTSGASSGNTIY | TRBJ1-3 | TRBV7-9
ASSYTVAGDGYT | TRBJ1-2 | TRBV6-5
ASSSRVNEQF | TRBJ2-1 | TRBV7-9
ASSYSRGDRELF | TRBJ2-2 | TRBV6-5
ASSYSRGYNEQF | TRBJ2-1 | TRBV6-5
ASSTPLPYEQY | TRBJ2-7 | TRBV2
ASSVGWAGNTIY | TRBJ1-3 | TRBV9
ASSQDRTSGGQQF | TRBJ2-1 | TRBV4-1
ASSFSGGDGYT | TRBJ1-2 | TRBV7-2
ASSAEGAVGNSPLH | TRBJ1-6 | TRBV9
ASSTNRVRGGNTIY | TRBJ1-3 | TRBV18
ASRGPLWGETQY | TRBJ2-5 | TRBV7-2
ASFRTASLYFSNSPLH | TRBJ1-6 | TRBV5-6
SVYSRSDGPLTDTQY | TRBJ2-3 | TRBV29-1
ASSRVRDVVQETQY | TRBJ2-5 | TRBV11-2
ASSFGSGGALYEQF | TRBJ2-1 | TRBV27
ATSRGDSLVRETQY | TRBJ2-5 | TRBV15
ASSFPGQGAPYNEQF | TRBJ2-1 | TRBV7-9
ASSPPLGDQETQY | TRBJ2-5 | TRBV5-5
ASRNGGGEKLF | TRBJ1-4 | TRBV6-5
ASSFVGVAGGSYNEQF | TRBJ2-1 | TRBV27
ASTRAGTQETQY | TRBJ2-5 | TRBV21-1
ASSTGGGEQY | TRBJ2-7 | TRBV2
ASSLSPQGPLGGSPLH | TRBJ1-6 | TRBV27
ASSTGDSYNSPLH | TRBJ1-6 | TRBV19
ASSSTSGGYDEQY | TRBJ2-7 | TRBV19
ASSLRQNTEAF | TRBJ1-1 | TRBV11-3